This is a list of T cell receptor beta chains from one sample in a study of T cell responses to AZD1222 COVID-19 vaccine. Generated by immunoSEQ multiplex PCR, the TCRdb table keeps only in-frame clones and is missing some. The top ten clones hold about 20% of a sample with about 67,000 clones, 80% to 90% of them seen once. The sequences come from peripheral blood, collected on day 0 of AZD1222 vaccination. The receptors were sampled from an adult in good health. Each CDR3 is given with its conserved first and last residue. D genes are given only for firm matches.

>TRBJ2-7|TRBV19|NA
CATRGSSYEQYF
TGTGCCACCCGCGGCTCCTCCTACGAGCAGTACTTC
>TRBJ1-6|TRBV18|NA
CASSAELSSYNSPLHF
TGTGCCAGCTCAGCCGAATTAAGCTCCTATAATTCACCCCTCCACTTT
>TRBJ1-6|TRBV7-2|TRBD1
CASSVTGALSPLHF
TGTGCCAGCAGCGTGACAGGGGCTCTTTCACCCCTCCACTTT
>TRBJ2-7|TRBV29-1|TRBD2
CSVRLAGHSYEQYF
TGCAGCGTTCGACTAGCGGGGCACTCCTACGAGCAGTACTTC
>TRBJ1-4|TRBV7-2|NA
CASSPRPPPNEKLFF
TGTGCCAGCAGCCCCCGCCCACCTCCTAATGAAAAACTGTTTTTT
>TRBJ2-7|TRBV10-1|TRBD2
CASSAGGGEQYF
TGCGCCAGCAGTGCGGGAGGGGGTGAGCAGTACTTC
>TRBJ1-3|TRBV6-1|NA
CASSEAMRASSGNTIYF
TGTGCCAGCAGTGAAGCGATGAGGGCGAGCTCTGGAAACACCATATATTTT
>TRBJ1-2|TRBV28|NA
CASSPPGPINYGYTF
TGTGCCAGCAGTCCCCCTGGGCCGATTAACTATGGCTACACCTTC
>TRBJ2-1|TRBV6-5|NA
CASLARASEQFF
TGTGCCAGCCTTGCAAGGGCGAGTGAGCAGTTCTTC
>TRBJ2-2|TRBV7-2|NA
CASSLQANTGELFF
TGTGCCAGCAGCTTACAGGCGAACACCGGGGAGCTGTTTTTT